The 31 T cell receptor beta chains listed next were all sequenced from one sample in a study of blood T cell repertoires in COVID-19. Profiling relied on immunoSEQ multiplex PCR, and the TCRdb table lists in-frame clones only, not all of them. The table lists around 160,000 clones, approximately 83% of them singletons. Sequenced input: peripheral blood. The receptor set was obtained from a woman aged 60-75 years with COVID-19, enrolled during active disease.

The chain has TRBV28 and TRBJ1-2; a weak D match, TRBD1 (5 bases). Germline V gene sequence: CDR1 MDHEN, CDR2 SYDVKM. The V end lost 5 bases, the J end lost 4 bases, and 14 bases lay between the germline ends. The CDR3 is 14 residues long. Here the CDR3 DNA reads TGTGCCAGCAGTCCTTTGGGGCAGGCCTATGGCTACACCTTC. Its translation: CASSPLGQAYGYTF.

This clone occurred a few times. The chain joins TRBV24-1 to TRBJ2-2, with TRBD2 identical over 9 bases. The V gene end was trimmed by 3 bases and the J gene end by 3 bases; junction bases not matched to a gene: 4. CDR1 and CDR2 from the germline V gene are KGHDR and SFDVKD. This CDR3 spans 16 amino acids. CDR3 DNA sequence: TGTGCCACCAGTGATACAGCGGGGGGAGACACCGGGGAGCTGTTTTTT. Protein sequence: CATSDTAGGDTGELFF.

The gene calls are TRBV27 and TRBJ2-7; 11 positions agree with TRBD2. The CDR3 runs to 14 residues. Trimming removed 4 bases from V and 2 bases from J; junction bases left unmatched: 1. Germline CDR1 reads MNHEY; CDR2 reads SMNVEV (reference sequence). The DNA of the CDR3 is TGTGCCAGCAGTTCTAGCGGGGGGACCTACGAGCAGTACTTC. Translation gives CASSSSGGTYEQYF.

The CDR3 DNA is TGTGCCAGCAGCCTCACAGGGGGCAGTGAAGCTTTCTTT. This encodes CASSLTGGSEAFF. The V call is TRBV9, the J call TRBJ1-1; 9 nucleotides line up with TRBD1. The CDR3 runs 13 residues. The junction had 5 bases not matched to a gene; V was cut back by 4 bases and J by 7 bases. Germline assignment: CDR1 SGDLS and CDR2 YYNGEE. The full variable domain, completed using reference TRBV9 and TRBJ1-1, is DSGVTQTPKHLITATGQRVTLRCSPRSGDLSVYWYQQSLDQGLQFLIQYYNGEERAKGNILERFSAQQFPDLHSELNLSSLELGDSALYFCASSLTGGSEAFFGQGTRLTVV.

This sequence joins TRBV3-1 (or the pseudogene TRBV3-2) and TRBJ2-7, with 10 positions matching TRBD1. V lost 3 bases to trimming and J lost 6 bases; unmatched junction nucleotides: 8. This CDR3 comprises 15 residues. Germline loops: CDR1 LGHDT, CDR2 YNNKEL (reference sequence). CDR3 DNA sequence: TGTGCCAGCAGCCACCGGAGGACAGGGGGGGGCGAGCAGTACTTC. The encoded protein is CASSHRRTGGGEQYF.

This rearrangement joins TRBV19 to TRBJ2-3, with 7 bases that match TRBD2. The ends lost 9 bases at V and 2 bases at J; junction bases unmatched: 11. The CDR3 is made up of 15 amino acids. The germline V gene encodes CDR1 LNHDA and CDR2 SQIVND (reference sequence). This CDR3 is CASPKRGPHTDTQYF. Written as DNA, the CDR3 is TGTGCCAGCCCAAAGCGGGGTCCTCACACAGATACGCAGTATTTT.

The J gene is TRBJ2-1, the V gene TRBV10-3, with TRBD2 identical over 10 bases. The V gene's germline CDR1 is ENHRY and CDR2 SYGVKD. V trimming: 8 bases; J trimming: 5 bases; junction bases outside the gene matches: 0. This CDR3 is 12 amino acids long. The CDR3 region has the DNA TGTGCCATCGGGACTAGCGACAATGAGCAGTTCTTC. Translating it yields CAIGTSDNEQFF.

In its sample, this clone was seen once. The rearrangement joins TRBV30 to TRBJ1-1; D remains unclear. Germline CDR1 reads GTSNPN; CDR2 reads SVGIG (reference sequence). Deletions cut 0 bases from V and 0 bases from J, with 11 bases between. The CDR3 consists of 15 residues. CDR3 residues: CAWSVFDTMNTEAFF. CDR3 DNA: TGTGCCTGGAGTGTATTTGACACGATGAACACTGAAGCTTTCTTT.

The chain couples TRBV11-3 to TRBJ2-5, with D possibly being TRBD2 (5 bases). V gave up 5 bases and J gave up 0 bases, with 13 bases separating them. Per the germline V gene, CDR1 is SGHNT and CDR2 is YENEEA. The CDR3 consists of 15 residues. CDR3 sequence (DNA): TGTGCCAGCAGCCCTCGACCGGGGTACCAAGAGACCCAGTACTTC. Translated: CASSPRPGYQETQYF.

The V call is TRBV7-3, the J call TRBJ2-7, with D possibly matching TRBD1 (5 bases). The ends were cut back, 1 base at V and 2 bases at J, with 12 bases in the middle. In germline, CDR1 is SGHTA, CDR2 FQGTGA. There are 15 residues in the CDR3. The CDR3 nucleotides read TGTGCCAGCAGCTTAAGCAGGGCGGAGACCTACGAGCAGTACTTC. It yields the protein CASSLSRAETYEQYF. Drawing the rest from reference TRBV7-3 and TRBJ2-7, the complete variable domain is GAGVSQTPSNKVTEKGKYVELRCDPISGHTALYWYRQSLGQGPEFLIYFQGTGAADDSGLPNDRFFAVRPEGSVSTLKIQRTERGDSAVYLCASSLSRAETYEQYFGPGTRLTVT.

This rearrangement joins TRBV30 to TRBJ1-2; 8 bases align to TRBD1. Germline V gene data show CDR1 as GTSNPN and CDR2 as SVGIG (reference sequence). V lost 3 bases, J lost 8 bases, and 8 bases stayed unmatched. The CDR3 is 13 residues long. The CDR3 region is CAWRGQGYGGYTF. CDR3 in DNA: TGTGCCTGGAGAGGACAGGGTTATGGGGGCTACACCTTC.

V gene TRBV5-4 combines with J gene TRBJ1-4; a possible D gene is TRBD1 (6 bases). The CDR3 runs 16 residues. Looked up from germline, CDR1 is SGHNT and CDR2 is YYREEE (reference sequence). V lost 0 bases and J 0 bases, leaving 9 bases between the germline ends. CDR3 region: CASSLDRASTNEKLFF. The CDR3 DNA sequence: TGTGCCAGCAGCTTGGACAGGGCGTCAACTAATGAAAAACTGTTTTTT.

V usage is TRBV7-2 and J usage is TRBJ1-2, with D possibly being TRBD1 (6 bases). Germline loops: CDR1 SGHTA, CDR2 FQGNSA. The CDR3 extends over 14 amino acids. Trimming stripped 5 bases from V and 4 bases from J, with 14 bases between. In nucleotides, the CDR3 is TGTGCCAGCAGCACCACAGGGTCGATCTATGGCTACACCTTC. Translated, it gives CASSTTGSIYGYTF. The whole variable domain, filled in from reference TRBV7-2 and TRBJ1-2, reads GAGVSQSPSNKVTEKGKDVELRCDPISGHTALYWYRQSLGQGLEFLIYFQGNSAPDKSGLPSDRFSAERTGGSVSTLTIQRTQQEDSAVYLCASSTTGSIYGYTFGSGTRLTVV.

This rearrangement joins TRBV11-2 to TRBJ2-5, with 7 nucleotides matching TRBD1. The junction had 10 bases not matched to a gene; V was cut back by 4 bases and J by 2 bases. The CDR3 length is 16 residues. The V gene's germline CDR1 is SGHAT and CDR2 FQNNGV. In DNA, the CDR3 is TGTGCCAGCAGCTCGCAAGGGGGCAGGGGGCAAGAGACCCAGTACTTC. Its translation: CASSSQGGRGQETQYF. The entire variable domain, with the rest obtained from reference TRBV11-2 and TRBJ2-5, is as follows: EAGVAQSPRYKIIEKRQSVAFWCNPISGHATLYWYQQILGQGPKLLIQFQNNGVVDDSQLPKDRFSAERLKGVDSTLKIQPAKLEDSAVYLCASSSQGGRGQETQYFGPGTRLLVL.

The V call is TRBV14, the J call TRBJ2-3; D is perhaps TRBD2 (5 bases). CDR3 length equals 19 residues. Germline V gene lookup returns CDR1 SGHDN and CDR2 FVKESK. V was cut by 2 bases and J by 1 base, with 22 bases left in between. The CDR3 nucleotides are TGTGCCAGCAGCCAACTGTCTGAGGACTTGCCAAGGGGCACAGATACGCAGTATTTT. Its protein is CASSQLSEDLPRGTDTQYF.

V is TRBV19 and J is TRBJ1-2, with 9 bases that match TRBD1. Germline CDR1 is LNHDA and CDR2 is SQIVND (reference sequence). Germline trimming cut 5 bases from V and 4 bases from J; bases unmatched to any gene: 14. This CDR3 comprises 17 residues. The CDR3 protein is CASSPAGGQGAFYGYTF. The CDR3, as DNA: TGTGCCAGTAGTCCCGCCGGGGGACAGGGAGCCTTCTATGGCTACACCTTC.

The chain links TRBV7-9 to TRBJ2-1, with 7 nucleotides matching TRBD2. From germline, CDR1 is SEHNR and CDR2 FQNEAQ (reference sequence). Trimming removed 5 bases from V and 6 bases from J; junction bases left unmatched: 4. This CDR3 is 13 amino acids long. The CDR3: CASSGSGTNEQFF. DNA of the CDR3: TGTGCCAGCAGCGGAAGCGGGACCAATGAGCAGTTCTTC.

The chain is built from TRBV6-6 and TRBJ1-1, with 7 nucleotides matching TRBD1. The length of the CDR3 is 14 residues. Losses at the gene ends were 5 bases for V and 2 bases for J; bases not matched to a gene: 5. Germline V gene lookup returns CDR1 MNHNY and CDR2 SVGAGI (reference sequence). CDR3 coding DNA: TGTGCCAGCAGTAGACAGGGCTTTAACACTGAAGCTTTCTTT. It specifies CASSRQGFNTEAFF.

The chain carries TRBV7-8 and TRBJ2-1; D unresolved. With 0 bases removed from V and 0 bases from J, the gap between germline ends came to 12 bases. The CDR3 totals 17 residues. The V gene's germline CDR1 is SGHVS and CDR2 FQNEAQ. The CDR3 protein is CASSLAPRDNSYNEQFF. In DNA, the CDR3 is TGTGCCAGCAGCTTAGCCCCCAGAGACAACTCCTACAATGAGCAGTTCTTC. The full variable domain, with the rest looked up from reference TRBV7-8 and TRBJ2-1, is GAGVSQSPRYKVAKRGQDVALRCDPISGHVSLFWYQQALGQGPEFLTYFQNEAQLDKSGLPSDRFFAERPEGSVSTLKIQRTQQEDSAVYLCASSLAPRDNSYNEQFFGPGTRLTVL.

J is TRBJ2-2 and V is TRBV3-1 (or the pseudogene TRBV3-2); tentative D call: TRBD1 (5 bases). Per germline, CDR1 LGHDT and CDR2 YNNKEL (reference sequence). CDR3 length: 12 residues. The V end was cut by 7 bases, the J end by 6 bases, with 9 bases between. The CDR3 is CASKLGPGELFF. As DNA, the CDR3 is TGTGCCAGCAAGTTGGGGCCCGGGGAGCTGTTTTTT.

J is TRBJ1-2 and V is TRBV30; 7 bases map to TRBD1. The CDR3 has 13 amino acids. The germline V gene encodes CDR1 GTSNPN and CDR2 SVGIG (reference sequence). V was pared by 3 bases and J by 8 bases, with 9 bases of the junction left unmatched. The DNA for the CDR3 is TGTGCCTGGAGGCCACAGGGGCGAAAAGGCTACACCTTC. Its translation: CAWRPQGRKGYTF.

V usage is TRBV29-1 and J usage is TRBJ1-2, with unresolved D. V lost 3 bases to trimming and J lost 4 bases, with 12 bases between them. The CDR3 totals 13 residues. Per the germline V gene, CDR1 is SQVTM and CDR2 is ANQGSEA. Here the CDR3 DNA reads TGCAGCGTTGAGGCGGTCAGAACCTATGGCTACACCTTC. Its translation: CSVEAVRTYGYTF. Supplemented by reference TRBV29-1 and TRBJ1-2, the full variable domain reads SAVISQKPSRDICQRGTSLTIQCQVDSQVTMMFWYRQQPGQSLTLIATANQGSEATYESGFVIDKFPISRPNLTFSTLTVSNMSPEDSSIYLCSVEAVRTYGYTFGSGTRLTVV.

The chain recombines TRBV18 with TRBJ2-3; TRBD2 agrees at 11 bases. Germline V gives CDR1 KGHSH, CDR2 LQKENI. The CDR3 has 16 amino acids. After removal of 6 bases from V and 2 bases from J, the junction contained 7 bases not matched to a gene. DNA for the CDR3: TGTGCCAGCTCGCTAGAGACTAGCGGGGCCACAGATACGCAGTATTTT. Amino acid sequence: CASSLETSGATDTQYF.

This chain uses TRBV6-1 with TRBJ1-1; TRBD1 matches 7 bases. V shed 0 bases and J 11 bases; nucleotides not matched to a gene: 6. CDR1 MNHNS and CDR2 SASEGT come from the germline V gene. The CDR3 spans 13 residues. The DNA of the CDR3 is TGTGCCAGCAGTGAAGCAACAGGGGTTTCTGCTTTCTTT. It is translated as CASSEATGVSAFF.

Turning to this clone: Relative to the germline gene, one junction end is altered; a read error may explain this. This CDR3 is CASSPTRQGTDTQYF. In DNA, the CDR3 is TGTGCTAGCAGCCCAACCCGACAGGGCACAGATACGCAGTATTTT. This chain joins TRBV7-7 and TRBJ2-3, with D possibly matching TRBD1 (6 bases). The CDR3 loop spans 15 amino acids. The germline V gene has CDR1 SSHAT and CDR2 FNYEAQ (reference sequence).

The CDR3 region is CASSIPGDYGYTF. The CDR3 region has the DNA TGTGCCAGTAGTATCCCCGGAGACTATGGCTACACCTTC. V usage is TRBV19 and J usage is TRBJ1-2, with D unclear. Germline CDR1 is LNHDA and CDR2 is SQIVND (reference sequence). CDR3 length: 13 amino acids. Trimming shortened V by 3 bases and J by 3 bases, and 8 bases separated the two germline ends.

The chain joins TRBV6-5 to TRBJ1-5; D not resolved. V lost 0 bases to trimming and J lost 4 bases, with 7 bases between them. CDR1 is MNHEY and CDR2 is SVGAGI in the germline V gene. This CDR3 spans 14 amino acids. The CDR3 coding sequence is TGTGCCAGCAGTTACTCGCGAGGGAATCAGCCCCAGCATTTT. This codes for CASSYSRGNQPQHF.

The V call is TRBV27, the J call TRBJ1-2, with a tentative D call TRBD1 (6 bases). V lost 3 bases and J lost 4, with 9 bases in between. Germline V gives CDR1 MNHEY, CDR2 SMNVEV (reference sequence). The CDR3 extends over 13 amino acids. The CDR3 region has the DNA TGTGCCAGCAGTTTTATAGGGGGCTATGGCTACACCTTC. Translating it yields CASSFIGGYGYTF.

This clone was seen once. The chain recombines TRBV5-4 with TRBJ2-5; 13 bases fit TRBD2. The CDR3 contains 16 residues. The V segment lost 0 bases and the J segment 5 bases; nucleotides outside the gene matches: 4. The germline V gene encodes CDR1 SGHNT and CDR2 YYREEE (reference sequence). DNA for the CDR3: TGTGCCAGCAGCTTGGGACTAGCGGGGGGCGTGGAGACCCAGTACTTC. Encoded protein: CASSLGLAGGVETQYF.

CDR3 in DNA: TGTGCCAGCAGTGAGTACAGGGGGGGGACTAATGAAAAACTGTTTTTT. It codes for CASSEYRGGTNEKLFF. The chain employs TRBV25-1 and TRBJ1-4, with 8 bases fitting TRBD1. Germline loops: CDR1 MGHDK, CDR2 SYGVNS. The CDR3 covers 16 residues. The junction had 5 bases not matched to a gene; V was cut back by 3 bases and J by 2 bases.

Comment on this clone: The junction differs from germline at one of its ends, possibly a read error. This CDR3 is also generated by other DNA sequences in the sample. This chain joins TRBV12-3 or TRBV12-4 and TRBJ2-5, with 12 nucleotides matching TRBD2. The CDR3 has 13 amino acids. In DNA form, the CDR3 reads TGTGCCAGCAGTCTAGCGGGGGGGGAGACCCAGTACTTC. It is translated as CASSLAGGETQYF.